What follows is one TCR beta chain and its context. The table came from immunoSEQ multiplex PCR; TCRdb's copy has only in-frame clones and leaves some out. Of 60,000 to 85,000 clones in the sample, over 80% are singletons; the top ten hold about 5.6%. The record originates from a study of control samples from healthy donors and cancer patients. The germline V and J ends were trimmed by 5 bases and 2 bases, with 7 bases remaining between them. The CDR3 covers 14 residues. The V gene's germline CDR1 is MNHEY and CDR2 SVGEGT. This clonotype was obtained from a woman aged 60-70 years in good health. This chain joins TRBV6-2 or TRBV6-3 and TRBJ2-6; no clear D gene. Source material: blood. Written as DNA, the CDR3 is TGTGCCAGCAGTGATACGGCTGGGGCCAACGTCCTGACTTTC. This sequence encodes CASSDTAGANVLTF.